The rows below give T cell receptor beta chains drawn from one sample of a study of PD-1 blockade in mismatch repair-deficient tumors. Profiled with immunoSEQ multiplex PCR; TCRdb holds only in-frame clones, not every one. This table has tens of thousands of clones, 75% to 85% appearing once. The sample in question was peripheral blood, obtained 4 weeks after starting pembrolizumab. The receptors stem from an adult with mismatch repair-deficient cancer. Both conserved end residues are part of each CDR3. Fields, in order: clone size, J gene, V gene, D gene, CDR3 DNA, CDR3 protein. A D gene is named only where the DNA matches it firmly. Clone size is not always given. Where it is, it says once, few, many or a class for expanded clones.

size: once
J: TRBJ2-4
V: TRBV21-1
D: NA
DNA: TGTGCCAGCAGCAAAGGGCGGGAGGGCAAGGCCAAAAACATTCAGTACTTC
CDR3: CASSKGREGKAKNIQYF

size: NA
J: TRBJ1-2
V: TRBV6-5
D: NA
DNA: TGTGCCAGCAGTTTGGGACGATCCTATGGCTACACCTTC
CDR3: CASSLGRSYGYTF

size: NA
J: TRBJ2-1
V: TRBV19
D: NA
DNA: TGTGCCAGTAGTATAGGGGGAGATGATGGGGCCAATGAGCAGTTCTTC
CDR3: CASSIGGDDGANEQFF

size: NA
J: TRBJ2-3
V: TRBV2
D: TRBD2
DNA: TGTGCCAGCAGAGCTGGGACTAGCGCAGATACGCAGTATTTT
CDR3: CASRAGTSADTQYF

size: NA
J: TRBJ1-5
V: TRBV15
D: NA
DNA: TGTGCCACCAGCAGAGATGTCAGCAATCAGCCCCAGCATTTT
CDR3: CATSRDVSNQPQHF

size: few
J: TRBJ1-2
V: TRBV21-1
D: NA
DNA: TGTGCCAGCAGCAAAGACGTTAACTATGGCTACACCTTC
CDR3: CASSKDVNYGYTF

size: NA
J: TRBJ2-5
V: TRBV7-8
D: NA
DNA: TGTGCCAGCAGCTTAGCGCGAATAGGGATGAAGACCCAGTACTTC
CDR3: CASSLARIGMKTQYF

size: NA
J: TRBJ2-7
V: TRBV19
D: NA
DNA: TGTGCCAGTAGTCCGGACACGTACGAGCAGTACTTC
CDR3: CASSPDTYEQYF

size: NA
J: TRBJ1-5
V: TRBV30
D: NA
DNA: TGTGCCTGGAGTTTGGGGCCTCAGCCCCAGCATTTT
CDR3: CAWSLGPQPQHF

size: NA
J: TRBJ1-1
V: TRBV30
D: NA
DNA: TGTGCCTGGAGTAGTAACGGGGGGAACACTGAAGCTTTCTTT
CDR3: CAWSSNGGNTEAFF

size: NA
J: TRBJ2-5
V: TRBV30
D: TRBD2
DNA: TGTGCCTGGATAGCGGGAGGGATCGAGGGGACCCAGTACTTC
CDR3: CAWIAGGIEGTQYF

size: NA
J: TRBJ2-7
V: TRBV19
D: TRBD1
DNA: TGTGCCAGTAGTATAGCCGGGACAGCCTACGAGCAGTACTTC
CDR3: CASSIAGTAYEQYF

size: NA
J: TRBJ1-4
V: TRBV28
D: NA
DNA: TGTGCCAGCAGTTTACGGGGGGCGGGCGAAAAACTGTTTTTT
CDR3: CASSLRGAGEKLFF

size: many
J: TRBJ2-1
V: TRBV6-1
D: TRBD2
DNA: TGTGCCAGCAGTGAACTAGCGGGAGGTATCAATGAGCAGTTCTTC
CDR3: CASSELAGGINEQFF

size: few
J: TRBJ2-7
V: TRBV4-1
D: NA
DNA: TGCGCCAGCAGCCAAGTTAGGTCAGGGTCGTCCTACGAGCAGTACTTC
CDR3: CASSQVRSGSSYEQYF